These 31 T cell receptor beta chains were all obtained from the same sample, sequenced in a study of T cells in women clearing cervical HPV infection. The assay was immunoSEQ multiplex PCR, and TCRdb's table has in-frame clones only and misses some. This table lists roughly 34,000 clones. Sequencing was performed on blood buffy coat. Receptor source: a woman between 18 and 70 years old with a cervical HPV16 infection that either progressed to CIN3+ or cleared (not recorded which).

The sequenced part of the CDR3 DNA is TGTGCCATTTTGCTACTTTTCGTATTTCGACAGGGCGGCACCATCAACACTGAA. Translating it yields CAILLLFVFRQGGTINTE. The entire CDR3 reads CAILLLFVFRQGGTINTEAFF. The rearrangement links TRBV10-3 to TRBJ1-1; TRBD1 aligns across 7 bases. With the read ending 3 residues before the CDR3 end, the germline J gene is used to fill in that end. The CDR3 consists of 21 residues. CDR1 and CDR2 from the germline V gene are ENHRY and SYGVKD. V lost 9 bases to trimming and J lost 2 bases; unmatched junction nucleotides: 30.

As for this clone: With the read ending 3 residues before the CDR3 end, the germline J gene is used to fill in that end. The J gene is TRBJ1-2, the V gene TRBV30; D might be TRBD1 (6 bases). The CDR3 totals 14 residues. Germline-derived CDR1 and CDR2 are GTSNPN and SVGIG (reference sequence). The V end lost 4 bases, the J end lost 4 bases, and 16 bases lay between the germline ends. Incomplete CDR3 DNA: TGTGCCTGGATCCGAGGGGGAATCGGCTATGGC. It codes for CAWIRGGIGYG. In full, the CDR3 is CAWIRGGIGYGYTF.

Remarks on this clone: The CDR3 extends 3 residues past the end of the read, so its final part is completed from the germline J gene. This rearrangement joins TRBV14 to TRBJ1-2; no definite D call. CDR1 and CDR2 (germline): SGHDN, FVKESK. The CDR3 sequence is 16 residues long. CDR3 loop: CASSQGRTVFVETYTF. Partial CDR3 DNA: TGTGCCAGCAGCCAAGGCCGGACTGTTTTCGTAGAGACC.

Considering frequency, this clone is medium-sized. The read is 3 residues too short to cover the CDR3 end, so that end is filled in from the germline J gene. The chain carries TRBV6-2 or TRBV6-3 and TRBJ2-3, with 14 bases matching TRBD2. The germline gives CDR1 MNHEY, CDR2 SVGEGT. The CDR3 is 16 residues long. The V gene end was trimmed by 10 bases and the J gene end by 2 bases; junction bases not matched to a gene: 8. The CDR3 region is CATDRGLAGDTDTQYF. The part of the CDR3 DNA that was read is TGTGCCACCGATCGGGGACTAGCGGGGGACACAGATACG.

In regard to this clone: Read sequence stops 3 residues before the CDR3 end, and the germline J gene provides the missing end. This chain links TRBV19 with TRBJ2-1, with D tentatively TRBD1 (6 bases). This CDR3 region has 14 residues. The V end was cut by 9 bases, the J end by 6 bases, with 18 bases between. CDR1 is LNHDA, CDR2 SQIVND, per germline (reference sequence). The CDR3 sequence: CASSAGAMPNEQFF. CDR3 DNA, as far as it was read: TGTGCCAGCTCGGCAGGGGCCATGCCCAATGAG. The complete variable domain, with remaining parts taken from reference TRBV19 and TRBJ2-1, reads DGGITQSPKYLFRKEGQNVTLSCEQNLNHDAMYWYRQDPGQGLRLIYYSQIVNDFQKGDIAEGYSVSREKKESFPLTVTSAQKNPTAFYLCASSAGAMPNEQFFGPGTRLTVL.

About this clone itself: The sequenced fragment ends 3 residues before the CDR3 boundary, so the rest is inferred from the germline J gene. This chain connects TRBV10-3 to TRBJ2-1, with TRBD2 identical over 7 bases. The CDR3 is 14 amino acids. The junction had 10 bases not matched to a gene; V was cut back by 5 bases and J by 9 bases. Germline CDR1 and CDR2: ENHRY and SYGVKD. Incomplete CDR3 DNA: TGTGCCATCAGTCTTACGCGGGGGACCGGTGAG. This gives the protein CAISLTRGTGE. The entire CDR3 sequence reads CAISLTRGTGEQFF.

On this clone: Sequencing ends 3 residues short of the CDR3 end; the germline J gene provides the rest. The chain couples TRBV2 to TRBJ1-6, with a possible D match to TRBD1 (5 bases). Germline V lookup: CDR1 SNHLY, CDR2 FYNNEI. The CDR3 spans 13 residues. Trimming pared 3 bases from V and 9 bases from J, leaving 9 bases between. Here the CDR3 reads CASSDQGGSPLHF. The CDR3 bases that were read are TGTGCCAGCAGTGATCAGGGTGGTTCACCC.

Of note for this clone: The read terminates 3 residues ahead of where the CDR3 ends, so the germline J gene completes it. This chain uses TRBV4-2 with TRBJ2-7; 9 bases are a match to TRBD2. V lost 1 base to trimming and J lost 3 bases; unmatched junction nucleotides: 7. Germline values: CDR1 LGHNA, CDR2 YNFKEQ. This CDR3 spans 16 amino acids. The part of the CDR3 DNA that was read is TGTGCCAGCAGCCAAGCTGTGGGTAGCGGGGGCTACGAG. The encoded protein is CASSQAVGSGGYE. In full, the CDR3 reads CASSQAVGSGGYEQYF.

As regards this clone: Read data end 3 residues before the CDR3 end; the end is taken from the germline J gene. J is TRBJ1-5 and V is TRBV14; tentatively, D is TRBD1 (6 bases). Germline V gene sequence: CDR1 SGHDN, CDR2 FVKESK. This CDR3 comprises 18 residues. With 3 bases removed from V and 2 bases from J, the gap between germline ends came to 20 bases. The CDR3 sequence is CASSHMIGGRLGNQPQHF. The part of the CDR3 DNA that was read is TGTGCCAGCAGCCACATGATCGGGGGGCGGTTGGGCAATCAGCCC.

Points on this clone: The read is 3 residues too short to cover the CDR3 end, so that end is filled in from the germline J gene. The V and J genes are TRBV19 and TRBJ1-1, with 7 bases that match TRBD1. CDR1 and CDR2 (germline): LNHDA, SQIVND (reference sequence). V gave up 10 bases and J gave up 0 bases; unmatched junction bases: 5. This CDR3 has 13 residues. The CDR3: CATRQGMNTEAFF. The covered CDR3 bases are TGTGCCACTAGACAGGGTATGAACACTGAA.

Worth noting for this clone: The read stops 3 residues short of the end of the CDR3; the missing end is completed from the germline J gene. This rearrangement joins TRBV29-1 to TRBJ2-1; no firm D call. Germline lookup yields CDR1 SQVTM and CDR2 ANQGSEA. Trimming shortened V by 3 bases and J by 5 bases, and 5 bases separated the two germline ends. The CDR3 is 11 amino acids. The DNA read from the CDR3 is TGCAGCGTTGACACTGACAATGAG. It yields the protein CSVDTDNE. The full CDR3 reads CSVDTDNEQFF.

For this clone: The read gets to within 3 residues of the CDR3 end, and the germline J gene fills in the rest. This rearrangement joins TRBV2 to TRBJ1-2; 7 positions agree with TRBD1. From germline, CDR1 is SNHLY and CDR2 FYNNEI. CDR3 length equals 15 residues. This CDR3 is CASSESRGQTYDYTF. The part of the CDR3 DNA that was read is TGTGCCAGCAGTGAATCCCGGGGACAGACCTACGAC. Based on the CDR3 plus reference TRBV2 and TRBJ1-2, the full variable domain is EPEVTQTPSHQVTQMGQEVILRCVPISNHLYFYWYRQILGQKVEFLVSFYNNEISEKSEIFDDQFSVERPDGSNFTLKIRSTKLEDSAMYFCASSESRGQTYDYTFGSGTRLTVV.

For this clone: The read terminates 3 residues ahead of where the CDR3 ends, so the germline J gene completes it. The rearrangement links TRBV20-1 to TRBJ2-5, with D maybe TRBD2 (7 bases). CDR1 and CDR2 from the germline V gene are DFQATT and SNEGSKA (reference sequence). Trimming removed 4 bases from V and 4 bases from J, with 31 bases in between. The CDR3 extends over 19 amino acids. The CDR3 DNA, read in part, is TGCAGTGCTACAATACCTGTTGGATTAGGCGGAGGGGGGGTAGAGACC. Its translation is CSATIPVGLGGGGVET. The entire CDR3 protein is CSATIPVGLGGGGVETQYF.

In regard to this clone: The CDR3 goes on 3 residues after the read ends, and that part is filled in from the germline J gene. V is TRBV19 and J is TRBJ1-5; the D gene is possibly TRBD1 (6 bases). The CDR3 consists of 15 residues. V was pared by 7 bases and J by 5 bases, with 18 bases between. Germline V gene sequence: CDR1 LNHDA, CDR2 SQIVND (reference sequence). The CDR3 spells CASTRGNLRDQPQHF. The DNA read from the CDR3 is TGTGCCAGTACTAGGGGGAACTTAAGGGATCAGCCC. Filled out from reference TRBV19 and TRBJ1-5, the complete variable domain reads DGGITQSPKYLFRKEGQNVTLSCEQNLNHDAMYWYRQDPGQGLRLIYYSQIVNDFQKGDIAEGYSVSREKKESFPLTVTSAQKNPTAFYLCASTRGNLRDQPQHFGDGTRLSIL.

Note on this clone: The read stops 3 residues short of the end of the CDR3; the missing end is completed from the germline J gene. This sequence joins TRBV11-2 and TRBJ2-3, with TRBD1 as a possible D gene (5 bases). Trimming took 0 bases from V and 1 from J, leaving 5 bases between them. In germline, CDR1 is SGHAT, CDR2 FQNNGV. The CDR3 covers 14 residues. CDR3 sequence: CASSLDRGTDTQYF. Incomplete CDR3 DNA: TGTGCCAGCAGCTTAGACAGGGGCACAGATACG.

Details on this clone: The read is 3 residues too short to cover the CDR3 end, so that end is filled in from the germline J gene. The chain recombines TRBV19 with TRBJ2-5; TRBD1 agrees at 7 bases. The CDR3 runs 17 residues. CDR1 is LNHDA and CDR2 is SQIVND in the germline V gene (reference sequence). The ends lost 5 bases at V and 4 bases at J; junction bases unmatched: 16. CDR3 DNA, as far as it was read: TGTGCCAGTAGTGACGGTATAGGGGGCTCTTGGGGAGAGACC. This encodes CASSDGIGGSWGET. The full CDR3 is CASSDGIGGSWGETQYF.

As for this clone: The observed sequence ends 3 residues before the CDR3 terminus, with the missing tail filled in from the germline J gene. The chain recombines TRBV2 with TRBJ1-1; D call uncertain. The CDR3 loop spans 13 amino acids. With 4 bases removed from V and 0 bases from J, the gap between germline ends came to 6 bases. The germline gives CDR1 SNHLY, CDR2 FYNNEI. The sequenced CDR3 bases are TGTGCCAGCAGTGTTCTCCTGAACACTGAA. Translating it yields CASSVLLNTE. From start to end, the CDR3 is CASSVLLNTEAFF. The full variable domain, rest sourced from reference TRBV2 and TRBJ1-1, is EPEVTQTPSHQVTQMGQEVILRCVPISNHLYFYWYRQILGQKVEFLVSFYNNEISEKSEIFDDQFSVERPDGSNFTLKIRSTKLEDSAMYFCASSVLLNTEAFFGQGTRLTVV.

On this clone itself: Coverage ceases 3 residues before the CDR3 finishes, and the germline J gene fills in the end. The chain is built from TRBV18 and TRBJ1-5, with no clear D. V lost 6 bases to trimming and J lost 2 bases, with 20 bases between them. This CDR3 contains 17 residues. Germline V gene lookup returns CDR1 KGHSH and CDR2 LQKENI. The sequenced CDR3 bases are TGTGCCAGCTCTCCCGGGCCCCCCGGGGAAGGCAATCAGCCC. Translated: CASSPGPPGEGNQP. The complete CDR3 reads CASSPGPPGEGNQPQHF.

With respect to this clone: Coverage ceases 3 residues before the CDR3 finishes, and the germline J gene fills in the end. J is TRBJ1-2 and V is TRBV10-3, with TRBD1 matching over 12 bases. V dropped 4 bases and J dropped 5; count of bases not matched to a gene: 5. This CDR3 comprises 15 residues. Germline loops: CDR1 ENHRY, CDR2 SYGVKD. The CDR3: CAISGDRGREYGYTF. Incomplete CDR3 DNA: TGTGCCATCAGTGGGGACAGGGGGCGCGAGTATGGC.

On this clone itself: The sequenced fragment ends 3 residues before the CDR3 boundary, so the rest is inferred from the germline J gene. The V gene is TRBV20-1, the J gene TRBJ1-1; perhaps TRBD1 as D (6 bases). From germline, CDR1 is DFQATT and CDR2 SNEGSKA (reference sequence). With 8 bases removed from V and 2 bases from J, the gap between germline ends came to 12 bases. CDR3 size: 12 residues. The part of the CDR3 DNA that was read is TGCAGTACATTAGGGGGTAACACTGAA. Its translation: CSTLGGNTE. The full CDR3 protein reads CSTLGGNTEAFF.

About this clone: The read is 3 residues too short to cover the CDR3 end, so that end is filled in from the germline J gene. The gene calls are TRBV19 and TRBJ1-2, with a weak D call TRBD1 (5 bases). Germline values: CDR1 LNHDA, CDR2 SQIVND (reference sequence). V lost 7 bases, J lost 5 bases, and 17 bases lay in between. CDR3 length: 14 residues. The CDR3 reads CASTPVAQVYGYTF. The sequenced part of the CDR3 DNA is TGTGCCAGTACTCCAGTGGCACAGGTTTATGGC.

About this clone itself: The read halts 3 residues ahead of the CDR3 end, with the missing end drawn from the germline J gene. V usage is TRBV2 and J usage is TRBJ1-6, with D perhaps TRBD1 (6 bases). Trimming took 6 bases from V and 1 from J, leaving 10 bases between them. CDR3 length: 15 residues. Per the germline V gene, CDR1 is SNHLY and CDR2 is FYNNEI. The CDR3 spells CASRTRGSYNSPLHF. The DNA read from the CDR3 is TGTGCCAGCAGGACGAGGGGGTCCTATAATTCACCC.

Concerning this clone itself: Sequencing ends 3 residues short of the CDR3 end; the germline J gene provides the rest. The chain employs TRBV10-3 and TRBJ1-4, with a weak D call TRBD1 (6 bases). The CDR3 length is 14 residues. V lost 8 bases and J 0 bases, leaving 10 bases between the germline ends. The V gene's germline CDR1 is ENHRY and CDR2 SYGVKD. The CDR3 loop is CAIPRQATNEKLFF. The CDR3 bases that were read are TGTGCCATCCCACGACAGGCAACTAATGAAAAA.

Note on this clone: The read ends 3 residues before the CDR3 terminus; that terminus is restored from the germline J gene. The chain employs TRBV2 and TRBJ2-7, with TRBD1 identical over 7 bases. Germline trimming cut 10 bases from V and 3 bases from J; bases unmatched to any gene: 3. The CDR3 runs 11 residues. Per germline, CDR1 SNHLY and CDR2 FYNNEI. CDR3 loop: CAMGQSYEQYF. Incomplete CDR3 DNA: TGTGCCATGGGACAGAGCTACGAG.

Concerning this clone: The read ends 3 residues early relative to the CDR3; the germline J gene fills the gap. This sequence joins TRBV2 and TRBJ1-1; maybe TRBD1 (6 bases). This CDR3 contains 14 residues. The germline V gene encodes CDR1 SNHLY and CDR2 FYNNEI. Trimming left V 6 bases short and J 0 bases short, with 11 bases between. CDR3 amino acids: CASSQTGLNTEAFF. Partial CDR3 DNA: TGTGCCAGCAGCCAGACAGGACTGAACACTGAA.

On this clone itself: The CDR3 extends 3 residues past the end of the read, so its final part is completed from the germline J gene. The chain combines TRBV7-3 with TRBJ2-7; 8 bases are shared with TRBD1. CDR1 and CDR2 from the germline V gene are SGHTA and FQGTGA. V lost 2 bases, J lost 3 bases, and 0 bases stayed unmatched. This CDR3 spans 13 amino acids. The part of the CDR3 DNA that was read is TGTGCCAGCAGCTTAGACAGGGGCTACGAG. Translation: CASSLDRGYE. Given in full, the CDR3 is CASSLDRGYEQYF.

A remark on this clone: Coverage ceases 3 residues before the CDR3 finishes, and the germline J gene fills in the end. V gene TRBV3-1 (or the pseudogene TRBV3-2) combines with J gene TRBJ2-7; D possibly corresponds to TRBD2 (6 bases). Germline CDR1 and CDR2: LGHDT and YNNKEL (reference sequence). V shed 4 bases and J shed 4 bases, with 14 bases lying between them. The CDR3 contains 14 residues. CDR3 bases read: TGTGCCAGCAGCCCTCGCGGGGTCACTTACGAG. Residues: CASSPRGVTYE. The CDR3 as a whole reads CASSPRGVTYEQYF.

As to this clone: The CDR3 end lies 3 residues beyond the end of the read and is filled in from the germline J gene. The chain joins TRBV12-3 or TRBV12-4 to TRBJ2-5; maybe TRBD1 (5 bases). V lost 6 bases, J lost 4 bases, and 6 bases lay in between. The CDR3 sequence is 11 residues long. The covered CDR3 bases are TGTGCCAGCAGCCAGGGAGAGACC. It encodes CASSQGET. The full-length CDR3 reads as CASSQGETQYF.

CDR3 DNA, as far as it was read: TGTGCCAGCTCACCAATAACAGGGTTACAAGAGACG. Translating it yields CASSPITGLQET. The full CDR3 is CASSPITGLQETQYF. The chain has TRBV18 and TRBJ2-3; tentative D call: TRBD1 (6 bases). Read coverage stops 3 residues before the CDR3 terminus; the germline J gene supplies the remainder. CDR3 size: 15 residues. Germline lookup yields CDR1 KGHSH and CDR2 LQKENI.

To note about this clone: The CDR3 end lies 3 residues beyond the end of the read and is filled in from the germline J gene. V gene TRBV20-1 combines with J gene TRBJ1-4; the D gene is possibly TRBD1 (5 bases). The CDR3 totals 14 residues. CDR1 is DFQATT and CDR2 is SNEGSKA in the germline V gene (reference sequence). CDR3 DNA (partial): TGCAGTGCTTCGGACGGCAGGGATAATTCACCA. This sequence encodes CSASDGRDNSP. The whole CDR3 protein reads CSASDGRDNSPLFF.

With regard to this clone: The read terminates 3 residues ahead of where the CDR3 ends, so the germline J gene completes it. V and J are TRBV18 and TRBJ2-2; 7 bases match TRBD1. This CDR3 contains 16 residues. The germline CDR1 and CDR2 sequences are KGHSH and LQKENI. Losses at the gene ends were 3 bases for V and 6 bases for J; bases not matched to a gene: 10. The DNA read from the CDR3 is TGTGCCAGCTCACCTAGTTCGACCCAGGGGGCCGGGGAG. It is translated as CASSPSSTQGAGE. The full CDR3 sequence reads CASSPSSTQGAGELFF.